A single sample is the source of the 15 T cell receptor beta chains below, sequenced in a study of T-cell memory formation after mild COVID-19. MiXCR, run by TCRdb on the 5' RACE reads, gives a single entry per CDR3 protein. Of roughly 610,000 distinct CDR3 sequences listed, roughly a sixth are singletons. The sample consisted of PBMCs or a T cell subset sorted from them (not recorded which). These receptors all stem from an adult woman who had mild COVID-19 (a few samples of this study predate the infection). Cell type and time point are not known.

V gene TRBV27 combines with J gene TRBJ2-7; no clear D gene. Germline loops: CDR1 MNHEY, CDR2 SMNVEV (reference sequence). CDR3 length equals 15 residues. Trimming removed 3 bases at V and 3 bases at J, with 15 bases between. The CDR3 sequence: CASSLARGLGYEQYF. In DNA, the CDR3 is TGTGCCAGCAGTTTGGCTCGTGGCTTGGGCTACGAGCAGTACTTC.

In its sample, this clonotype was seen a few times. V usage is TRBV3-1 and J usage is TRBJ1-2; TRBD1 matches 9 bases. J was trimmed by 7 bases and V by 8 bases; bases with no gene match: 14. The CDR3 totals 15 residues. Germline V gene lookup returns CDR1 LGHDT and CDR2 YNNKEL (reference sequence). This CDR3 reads CASGRTGTGFRGYTF. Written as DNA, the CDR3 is TGTGCCAGCGGCAGAACCGGGACAGGGTTTCGTGGCTACACCTTC.

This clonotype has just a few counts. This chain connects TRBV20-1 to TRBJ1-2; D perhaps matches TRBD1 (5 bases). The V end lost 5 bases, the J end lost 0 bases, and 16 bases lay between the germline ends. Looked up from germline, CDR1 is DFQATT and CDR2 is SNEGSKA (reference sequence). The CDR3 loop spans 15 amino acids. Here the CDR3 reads CSAAKGALTNYGYTF. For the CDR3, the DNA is TGCAGTGCTGCCAAAGGGGCTTTGACTAACTATGGCTACACCTTC.

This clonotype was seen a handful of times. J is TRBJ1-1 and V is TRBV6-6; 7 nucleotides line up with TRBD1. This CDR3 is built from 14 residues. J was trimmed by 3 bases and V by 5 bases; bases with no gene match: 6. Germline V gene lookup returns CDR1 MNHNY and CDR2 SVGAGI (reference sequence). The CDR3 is CASSHNTGDTEAFF. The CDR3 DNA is TGTGCCAGCAGTCATAACACAGGGGACACTGAAGCTTTCTTT.

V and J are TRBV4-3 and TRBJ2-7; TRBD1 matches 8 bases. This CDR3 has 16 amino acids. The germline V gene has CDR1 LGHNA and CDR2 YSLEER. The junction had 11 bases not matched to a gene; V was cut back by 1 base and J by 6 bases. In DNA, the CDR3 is TGCGCCAGCAGCCAAGCTCCGACAGGGGACGTCGGCGAGCAGTACTTC. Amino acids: CASSQAPTGDVGEQYF.

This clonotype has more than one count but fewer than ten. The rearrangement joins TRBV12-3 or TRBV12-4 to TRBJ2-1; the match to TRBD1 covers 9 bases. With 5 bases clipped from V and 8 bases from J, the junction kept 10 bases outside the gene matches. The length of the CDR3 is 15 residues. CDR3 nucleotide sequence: TGTGCCAGCAGTACTCTAGACAGGGGGTACGATGAGCAGTTCTTC. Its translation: CASSTLDRGYDEQFF.

The CDR3 bases are TGCGCCAGCAGATTGGGACAGCGACGAAACACTGAAGCTTTCTTT. This encodes CASRLGQRRNTEAFF. V and J are TRBV4-3 and TRBJ1-1; TRBD1 matches 7 bases. CDR1 is LGHNA, CDR2 YSLEER, per germline. The CDR3 loop spans 15 amino acids. V lost 6 bases and J lost 2; bases outside the gene matches: 9.

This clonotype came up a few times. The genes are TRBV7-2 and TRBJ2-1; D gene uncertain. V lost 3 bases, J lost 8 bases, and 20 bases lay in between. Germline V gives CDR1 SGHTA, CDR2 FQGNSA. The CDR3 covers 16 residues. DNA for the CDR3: TGTGCCAGCAGCTTGGGTAGGATTACCACCTCCCATGAGCAGTTCTTC. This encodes CASSLGRITTSHEQFF.

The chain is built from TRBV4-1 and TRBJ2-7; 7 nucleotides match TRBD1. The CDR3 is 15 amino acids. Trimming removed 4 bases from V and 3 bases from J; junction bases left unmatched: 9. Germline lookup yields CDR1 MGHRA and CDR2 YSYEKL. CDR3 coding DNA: TGCGCCAGCAGCCCCACAACAGGGGTGGACTACGAGCAGTACTTC. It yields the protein CASSPTTGVDYEQYF.

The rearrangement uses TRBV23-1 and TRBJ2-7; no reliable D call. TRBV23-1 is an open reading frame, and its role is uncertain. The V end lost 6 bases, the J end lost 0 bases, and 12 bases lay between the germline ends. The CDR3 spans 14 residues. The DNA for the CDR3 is TGCGCCAGCAGGGGGAAAGTGGGCTCCTACGAGCAGTACTTC. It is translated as CASRGKVGSYEQYF.

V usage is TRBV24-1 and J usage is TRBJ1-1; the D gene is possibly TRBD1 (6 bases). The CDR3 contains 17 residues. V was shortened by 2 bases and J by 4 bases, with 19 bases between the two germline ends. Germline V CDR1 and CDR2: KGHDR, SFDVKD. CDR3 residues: CATSDSGRTGIPTEAFF. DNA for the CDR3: TGTGCCACCAGTGATTCAGGTCGAACAGGGATCCCCACTGAAGCTTTCTTT.

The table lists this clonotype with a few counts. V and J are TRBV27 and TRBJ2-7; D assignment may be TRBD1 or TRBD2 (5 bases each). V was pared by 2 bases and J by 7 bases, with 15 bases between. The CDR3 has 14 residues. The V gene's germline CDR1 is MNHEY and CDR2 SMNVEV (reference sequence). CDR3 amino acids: CASSLRNGAREQYF. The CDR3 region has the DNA TGTGCCAGCAGTTTAAGAAACGGGGCGAGGGAGCAGTACTTC.

In DNA, the CDR3 is TGTGCCAGCAGTGAATTGGGGATTGAGCAGTTCTTC. This codes for CASSELGIEQFF. The chain links TRBV28 to TRBJ2-1; D unclear. Germline V lookup: CDR1 MDHEN, CDR2 SYDVKM. This CDR3 spans 12 amino acids. V lost 5 bases to trimming and J lost 9 bases, with 11 bases between them.

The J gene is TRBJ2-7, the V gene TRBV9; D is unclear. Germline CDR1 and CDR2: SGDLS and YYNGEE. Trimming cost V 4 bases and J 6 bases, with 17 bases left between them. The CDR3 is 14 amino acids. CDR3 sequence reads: CASSPPTPGGEQYF. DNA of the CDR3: TGTGCCAGCAGCCCTCCGACCCCAGGCGGCGAGCAGTACTTC.

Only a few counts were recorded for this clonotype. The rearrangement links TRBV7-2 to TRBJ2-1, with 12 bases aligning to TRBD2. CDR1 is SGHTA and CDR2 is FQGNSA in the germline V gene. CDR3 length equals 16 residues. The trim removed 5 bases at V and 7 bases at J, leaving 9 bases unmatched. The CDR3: CASSTRLAGGPNEQFF. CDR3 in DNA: TGTGCCAGCAGCACCCGCCTAGCGGGGGGGCCTAATGAGCAGTTCTTC.